One and the same sample provided the 28 T cell receptor beta chains below, sequenced in a study of patients and donors after allogeneic stem cell transplantation. From the RT-PCR reads, TCRdb called clonotypes with MiXCR, one entry per CDR3 protein. In the table there are some 960,000 distinct CDR3 sequences, more than 15% of which are singletons. Material for sequencing was blood, either unsorted or a sorted T cell fraction (not recorded which). These receptors were collected from a human donor who was either an allogeneic HSCT recipient or a stem cell or donor lymphocyte infusion donor (not recorded which). It is not recorded whose cells these are; they may come from a transplant donor.

This clonotype has a handful of counts. The gene calls are TRBV27 and TRBJ1-1; possible D gene TRBD1, 5 bases. Trimming cost V 4 bases and J 3 bases, with 9 bases left between them. Germline V gene sequence: CDR1 MNHEY, CDR2 SMNVEV (reference sequence). CDR3 length: 13 amino acids. CDR3 sequence: CASSYSGDTEAFF. CDR3 coding DNA: TGTGCCAGCAGTTACTCGGGGGACACTGAAGCTTTCTTT.

The CDR3, as DNA: TGCAGCGTTTTGGACAACAACTATGGCTACACCTTC. Encoded protein: CSVLDNNYGYTF. The chain is built from TRBV29-1 and TRBJ1-2, with TRBD1 as a possible D gene (5 bases). The CDR3 totals 12 residues. Germline-derived CDR1 and CDR2 are SQVTM and ANQGSEA. V was trimmed by 5 bases and J by 2 bases, leaving 9 bases between them. Drawing the rest from reference TRBV29-1 and TRBJ1-2, the complete variable domain is SAVISQKPSRDICQRGTSLTIQCQVDSQVTMMFWYRQQPGQSLTLIATANQGSEATYESGFVIDKFPISRPNLTFSTLTVSNMSPEDSSIYLCSVLDNNYGYTFGSGTRLTVV.

V and J are TRBV7-2 and TRBJ1-2, with no clear D. This CDR3 has 13 amino acids. Trimming left V 3 bases short and J 3 bases short, with 8 bases between. CDR1 is SGHTA and CDR2 is FQGNSA in the germline V gene. The CDR3 sequence is CASSFDWDYGYTF. The CDR3 DNA reads TGTGCCAGCAGCTTCGACTGGGACTATGGCTACACCTTC. The whole variable domain, remainder taken from reference TRBV7-2 and TRBJ1-2, is GAGVSQSPSNKVTEKGKDVELRCDPISGHTALYWYRQSLGQGLEFLIYFQGNSAPDKSGLPSDRFSAERTGGSVSTLTIQRTQQEDSAVYLCASSFDWDYGYTFGSGTRLTVV.

The V gene is TRBV6-5, the J gene TRBJ1-5; a possible D gene is TRBD1 (6 bases). The CDR3 consists of 12 residues. The germline CDR1 and CDR2 sequences are MNHEY and SVGAGI. The V end lost 7 bases, the J end lost 11 bases, and 15 bases lay between the germline ends. The CDR3 DNA reads TGTGCCAGCATCAGGGGAATGGGGACCCAGCATTTT. It encodes CASIRGMGTQHF.

The rearrangement uses TRBV13 and TRBJ2-6, with 10 bases matching TRBD1. Germline V CDR1 and CDR2: PRHDT, FYEKMQ (reference sequence). The CDR3 extends over 17 amino acids. The V gene end was trimmed by 5 bases and the J gene end by 2 bases; junction bases not matched to a gene: 6. The CDR3 bases are TGTGCCAGCAGCCAAAGGACAGGGGGTACTGGGGCCAACGTCCTGACTTTC. This translates into CASSQRTGGTGANVLTF. Full variable domain (missing parts from reference TRBV13 and TRBJ2-6): AAGVIQSPRHLIKEKRETATLKCYPIPRHDTVYWYQQGPGQDPQFLISFYEKMQSDKGSIPDRFSAQQFSDYHSELNMSSLELGDSALYFCASSQRTGGTGANVLTFGAGSRLTVL.

There are a few counts of this clonotype. The rearrangement links TRBV20-1 to TRBJ1-4; TRBD1 aligns across 7 bases. V shed 5 bases, J shed 7 bases, and the junction held 10 bases outside the gene matches. This CDR3 region has 14 residues. Per germline, CDR1 DFQATT and CDR2 SNEGSKA (reference sequence). The CDR3 DNA reads TGCAGTGCTGGCAGACAGGGATCGGGTGAAAAACTGTTTTTT. Translated, it gives CSAGRQGSGEKLFF.

This clonotype was observed a few times. The CDR3 region has the DNA TGTGCCAGCTCACCCCAAAAGCAGGGCTTGGGGACTGAAGCTTTCTTT. This sequence encodes CASSPQKQGLGTEAFF. V gene TRBV18 combines with J gene TRBJ1-1, with D possibly TRBD1 on 5 matching bases. The CDR3 runs to 16 residues. Per the germline V gene, CDR1 is KGHSH and CDR2 is LQKENI. Trimming shortened V by 3 bases and J by 5 bases, and 19 bases separated the two germline ends.

This clonotype has only a few counts. V is TRBV12-3 or TRBV12-4 and J is TRBJ2-3, with 8 bases aligning to TRBD2. V was clipped by 4 bases and J by 1 base; unmatched bases: 4. The CDR3 is made up of 15 amino acids. The CDR3 sequence: CASSSLGLGTDTQYF. The DNA for the CDR3 is TGTGCCAGCAGTTCCCTGGGACTAGGCACAGATACGCAGTATTTT.

CDR3 sequence: CASSFSGARAGELFF. In nucleotides, the CDR3 is TGTGCCAGCAGCTTTTCGGGGGCGCGTGCCGGGGAGCTGTTTTTT. This sequence joins TRBV7-9 and TRBJ2-2; D may correspond to TRBD1 or TRBD2 (6 bases each). The germline V gene encodes CDR1 SEHNR and CDR2 FQNEAQ (reference sequence). The CDR3 length is 15 residues. Trimming shortened V by 3 bases and J by 6 bases, and 14 bases separated the two germline ends.

The chain employs TRBV20-1 and TRBJ2-3; D is perhaps TRBD2 (6 bases). This CDR3 is 18 amino acids long. V lost 3 bases to trimming and J lost 0 bases, with 22 bases between them. From germline, CDR1 is DFQATT and CDR2 SNEGSKA (reference sequence). CDR3 bases: TGCAGTGCTAGGGCGCCCCTATTAGCGGCCACTAGCACAGATACGCAGTATTTT. It codes for CSARAPLLAATSTDTQYF.

The chain has TRBV10-3 and TRBJ2-3; D is unresolved. Trimming cost V 4 bases and J 6 bases, with 14 bases left between them. The CDR3 has 14 amino acids. Germline values: CDR1 ENHRY, CDR2 SYGVKD. CDR3 sequence reads: CAISVSKPSDTQYF. The CDR3 DNA sequence: TGTGCCATCAGTGTGTCAAAGCCGTCGGATACGCAGTATTTT.

This clonotype was picked up a small number of times. For the CDR3, the DNA is TGTGCCAGCAGCCAAGATAGGGGCCAGCCGCGCACTGAAGCTTTCTTT. Protein sequence: CASSQDRGQPRTEAFF. The chain recombines TRBV4-2 with TRBJ1-1; perhaps TRBD1 as D (5 bases). Germline V CDR1 and CDR2: LGHNA, YNFKEQ. The germline V and J ends were trimmed by 0 bases and 4 bases, with 15 bases remaining between them. The CDR3 contains 16 residues.

This clonotype has only a few counts. The chain joins TRBV20-1 to TRBJ1-1; unclear D gene. V lost 5 bases and J lost 1, with 11 bases in between. Germline assignment: CDR1 DFQATT and CDR2 SNEGSKA (reference sequence). The CDR3 has 13 residues. CDR3 in DNA: TGCAGTGCTCTGGGAGAAGGGAACACTGAAGCTTTCTTT. Translation gives CSALGEGNTEAFF.

The chain links TRBV24-1 to TRBJ2-1; 9 bases align to TRBD2. This CDR3 is built from 15 residues. The ends lost 12 bases at V and 0 bases at J; junction bases unmatched: 8. Germline V gene sequence: CDR1 KGHDR, CDR2 SFDVKD. The CDR3 region is CAAGRSGSSYNEQFF. CDR3 coding DNA: TGTGCCGCGGGGCGTAGCGGGAGCTCCTACAATGAGCAGTTCTTC.

The chain carries TRBV15 and TRBJ2-1; no reliable D call. This CDR3 region has 12 residues. Germline-derived CDR1 and CDR2 are LNHNV and YYDKDF (reference sequence). Trimming took 1 base from V and 6 from J, leaving 4 bases between them. The CDR3, as DNA: TGTGCCACCAGCAGAGTGGGCAATGAGCAGTTCTTC. Its translation: CATSRVGNEQFF. The variable domain in full, with the rest retrieved from reference TRBV15 and TRBJ2-1, is DAMVIQNPRYQVTQFGKPVTLSCSQTLNHNVMYWYQQKSSQAPKLLFHYYDKDFNNEADTPDNFQSRRPNTSFCFLDIRSPGLGDTAMYLCATSRVGNEQFFGPGTRLTVL.

The V call is TRBV6-5, the J call TRBJ2-7; unclear D gene. Germline lookup yields CDR1 MNHEY and CDR2 SVGAGI. The CDR3 totals 14 residues. V lost 2 bases and J 0 bases, leaving 8 bases between the germline ends. The CDR3 protein is CASSYRKNSYEQYF. CDR3 bases: TGTGCCAGCAGTTACAGGAAAAACTCCTACGAGCAGTACTTC.

With regard to this clonotype: A read error may be the cause here, since a much bigger clone is one base away. J is TRBJ2-2 and V is TRBV12-3 or TRBV12-4; maybe TRBD2 (5 bases). The CDR3 length is 15 residues. CDR3 protein: CASSDSWRLTGELVF. In nucleotides, the CDR3 is TGTGCCAGCAGCGACTCTTGGCGACTCACCGGGGAGCTGGTTTTT.

The chain is built from TRBV15 and TRBJ1-1; the D gene is possibly TRBD1 (6 bases). The CDR3 length is 16 residues. Trimming removed 0 bases from V and 4 bases from J, with 15 bases in between. Germline CDR1 LNHNV, CDR2 YYDKDF (reference sequence). The CDR3 spells CATSRDPNRAGTEAFF. CDR3 DNA sequence: TGTGCCACCAGCAGAGATCCCAACAGGGCAGGCACTGAAGCTTTCTTT.

The chain's CDR3 is CASRSGTGIGEQYF. In DNA, the CDR3 is TGTGCCAGCAGGTCCGGGACAGGGATTGGGGAGCAGTACTTC. This chain joins TRBV12-3 or TRBV12-4 and TRBJ2-7; 9 bases are a match to TRBD1. The J segment lost 7 bases and the V segment lost 6 bases, leaving 10 bases of the junction unmatched. This CDR3 is built from 14 residues.

This chain connects TRBV6-5 to TRBJ1-1; D is uncertain. V lost 3 bases, J lost 2 bases, and 10 bases lay in between. Germline V lookup: CDR1 MNHEY, CDR2 SVGAGI. The CDR3 extends over 14 amino acids. CDR3 protein: CASSYEGVNTEAFF. The CDR3 nucleotides read TGTGCCAGCAGTTATGAAGGTGTCAACACTGAAGCTTTCTTT.

The chain carries TRBV5-5 and TRBJ2-7, with no clear D. The CDR3 consists of 17 residues. The V and J ends lost 0 bases and 3 bases respectively, with 19 bases between them. Looked up from germline, CDR1 is SGHKS and CDR2 is YYEKEE (reference sequence). The CDR3: CASSLASDLSRHYEQYF. CDR3 nucleotide sequence: TGTGCCAGCAGCTTGGCGTCCGATCTCTCTCGTCACTACGAGCAGTACTTC.

The sample holds a few counts of this clonotype. This sequence joins TRBV5-5 and TRBJ2-7, with D perhaps matching TRBD2 (5 bases). Germline CDR1 SGHKS, CDR2 YYEKEE (reference sequence). V was shortened by 4 bases and J by 12 bases, with 14 bases between the two germline ends. This CDR3 spans 11 amino acids. CDR3 region: CASSLEVVWYF. For the CDR3, the DNA is TGTGCCAGCAGCCTGGAGGTTGTGTGGTACTTC.

There are many counts of this clonotype. The chain couples TRBV5-1 to TRBJ1-1, with D unresolved. The CDR3 sequence is 16 residues long. CDR1 and CDR2 (germline): SGHRS, YFSETQ. The V end was cut by 4 bases, the J end by 2 bases, with 18 bases between. CDR3 sequence (DNA): TGCGCCAGCAGCGTAAGTGGGCGGGTTACTAACACTGAAGCTTTCTTT. This codes for CASSVSGRVTNTEAFF.

This clonotype has a handful of counts. The gene calls are TRBV5-6 and TRBJ2-5; 7 nucleotides align to TRBD1. Germline CDR1 and CDR2: SGHDT and YYEEEE. With V trimmed by 4 bases and J by 5 bases, 11 bases remained unmatched. The CDR3 is made up of 15 amino acids. CDR3 in DNA: TGTGCCAGCAGCATTTTAACAGGGGTTCGGGAGACCCAGTACTTC. It specifies CASSILTGVRETQYF.

This chain links TRBV6-2 or TRBV6-3 with TRBJ1-5; TRBD1 might be the D (6 bases). The CDR3 sequence is 15 residues long. The V gene's germline CDR1 is MNHEY and CDR2 SVGEGT. Trimming pared 2 bases from V and 0 bases from J, leaving 8 bases between. DNA for the CDR3: TGTGCCAGCAGTTACGGGGGCCTTAGCAATCAGCCCCAGCATTTT. This translates into CASSYGGLSNQPQHF.

This clonotype was seen a handful of times. The chain is built from TRBV12-3 or TRBV12-4 and TRBJ2-7; 13 bases agree with TRBD2. V was clipped by 6 bases and J by 5 bases; unmatched bases: 10. This CDR3 is built from 16 residues. CDR3 loop: CASRRRTSGSGNEQYF. The CDR3 bases are TGTGCCAGCAGGCGACGGACTAGCGGGAGCGGCAACGAGCAGTACTTC.

DNA of the CDR3: TGCGCCAGCAGCCTGGATTCCGTCGTCCTGACTTTC. Translated: CASSLDSVVLTF. The chain employs TRBV5-1 and TRBJ2-6; D not certain. The CDR3 has 12 amino acids. Trimming cost V 4 bases and J 12 bases, with 11 bases left between them. Germline-derived CDR1 and CDR2 are SGHRS and YFSETQ.

Only a few counts were recorded for this clonotype. CDR3 region: CASSDGLAVSRTQYF. CDR3 bases: TGTGCCAGCAGCGACGGACTAGCAGTGAGCCGTACGCAGTATTTT. The V gene is TRBV7-2, the J gene TRBJ2-3; 8 bases are a match to TRBD2. Germline loops: CDR1 SGHTA, CDR2 FQGNSA. There are 15 residues in the CDR3. V lost 5 bases, J lost 8 bases, and 12 bases stayed unmatched.